This T cell receptor (beta chain) was identified in a study of Ad26.COV2.S vaccination and SARS-CoV-2 variants. Treatment defined: around 19 received Ad26.COV2.S at low or high dose, single or two shots; about 5 received placebo; per-sample allocation not given. Samples were taken on day 63 after the first vaccine or placebo injection. With regard to this clone: The target antigen is unknown.

The V gene lost 10 bases and the J gene lost 6 bases, with 13 bases spanning the gap. The CDR3 sequence is 12 residues long. Looked up from germline, CDR1 is MNHNY and CDR2 is SVGAGI (reference sequence). Findings of the study overall: Breadth and depth estimates from TCRs may understate total T cell responses. It was reported that spike-specific CD8+ and CD4+ T cell responses were substantially broad after vaccination.

Sequencing used immunoSEQ multiplex PCR; TCRdb keeps in-frame clones, though not all of them. The repertoire holds some 520,000 clones, with around nine tenths as singletons. The sample here was peripheral blood, taken in a trial of Ad26.COV2.S vaccine versus placebo. The origin of this receptor is a person aged 18-65 years who received the Ad26.COV2.S COVID-19 vaccine or a placebo. This sequence joins TRBV6-6 and TRBJ2-1; TRBD1 or TRBD2 may be the D gene (5 bases each). CDR3 nucleotides: TGTGCCACCCGGGACGCGACCAATGAGCAGTTCTTC. The encoded protein is CATRDATNEQFF.